The 2 T cell receptor beta chains given below trace back to one sample, sequenced in a study of blood T cell repertoires in COVID-19. TCRdb's copy holds only in-frame clones and misses some; the assay was immunoSEQ multiplex PCR. The sample contains under 200,000 clones, 80% to 85% of which appear only once. The source material was peripheral blood. The receptors originated from a man in his 70s with active or convalescent COVID-19.

The V and J genes are TRBV6-5 and TRBJ1-2, with TRBD1 matching over 7 bases. CDR3 length: 15 amino acids. The germline CDR1 and CDR2 sequences are MNHEY and SVGAGI. V dropped 2 bases and J dropped 2; count of bases not matched to a gene: 5. The CDR3 coding sequence is TGTGCCAGCAGTTACGCCAGGGGGAGAAACTATGGCTACACCTTC. Translated, it gives CASSYARGRNYGYTF.

This clone was found once. CDR3 bases: TGTGCCAGTAGTATAGATAGGAGGACCGATAATTACAATGAGCAGTTCTTC. Translating it yields CASSIDRRTDNYNEQFF. V usage is TRBV19 and J usage is TRBJ2-1, with a possible D match to TRBD2 (5 bases). Between the trimmed V and J ends, which lost 0 bases and 4 bases, there was a span of 16 bases. There are 17 residues in the CDR3. Germline V gene lookup returns CDR1 LNHDA and CDR2 SQIVND (reference sequence).